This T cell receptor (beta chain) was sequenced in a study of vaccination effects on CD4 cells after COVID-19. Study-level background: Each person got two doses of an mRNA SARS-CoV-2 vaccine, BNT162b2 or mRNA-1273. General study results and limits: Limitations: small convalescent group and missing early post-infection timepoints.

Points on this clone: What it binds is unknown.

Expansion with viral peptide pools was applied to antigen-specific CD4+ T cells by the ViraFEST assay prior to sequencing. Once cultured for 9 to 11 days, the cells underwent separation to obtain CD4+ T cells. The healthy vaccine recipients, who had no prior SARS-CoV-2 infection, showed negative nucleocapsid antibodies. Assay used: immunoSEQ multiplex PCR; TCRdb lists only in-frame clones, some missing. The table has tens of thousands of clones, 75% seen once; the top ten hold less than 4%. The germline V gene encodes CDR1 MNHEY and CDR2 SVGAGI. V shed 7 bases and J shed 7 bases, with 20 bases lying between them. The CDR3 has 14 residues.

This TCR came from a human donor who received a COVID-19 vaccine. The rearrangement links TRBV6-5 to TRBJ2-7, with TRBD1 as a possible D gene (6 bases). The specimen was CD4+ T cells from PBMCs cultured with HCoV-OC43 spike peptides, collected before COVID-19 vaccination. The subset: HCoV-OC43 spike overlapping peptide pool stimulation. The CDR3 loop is CASTQGDTLEEQYV. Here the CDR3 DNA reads TGTGCCAGCACCCAAGGGGACACTCTGGAGGAGCAGTACGTC.